These 15 T cell receptor beta chains originate from one sample sequenced in a study of spatial heterogeneity in lung cancer. One entry per CDR3 protein, called by TCRdb with MiXCR from the 5' RACE reads. The top ten clones hold roughly 3.8% of a sample with roughly 9,900 distinct CDR3 sequences, roughly 23% of them seen once. Time point here: blood at routine non-recurrence follow-up after resection. The input for sequencing was PBMCs, taken at follow-up. The receptors stem from a female donor with early-stage non-small cell lung cancer.

The chain combines TRBV29-1 with TRBJ2-3; no clear D. Trimming took 8 bases from V and 2 from J, leaving 14 bases between them. The CDR3 length is 13 residues. Germline-derived CDR1 and CDR2 are SQVTM and ANQGSEA. The CDR3 nucleotides read TGCAGCACTGATAGGGAATCCACAGATACGCAGTATTTT. Translated, it gives CSTDRESTDTQYF.

J is TRBJ2-2 and V is TRBV28; 7 bases map to TRBD1. Germline CDR1 MDHEN, CDR2 SYDVKM. Losses at the gene ends were 5 bases for V and 4 bases for J; bases not matched to a gene: 25. CDR3 length: 21 amino acids. The CDR3 bases are TGTGCCAGCAGTACCTTCCACCTACAGGGGATGGGGCTAGTATCCACCGGGGAGCTGTTTTTT. Translating it yields CASSTFHLQGMGLVSTGELFF.

This clonotype is categorized as medium-sized. The gene calls are TRBV10-3 and TRBJ2-3; 9 nucleotides line up with TRBD2. This CDR3 contains 15 residues. V lost 8 bases to trimming and J lost 4 bases; unmatched junction nucleotides: 10. Germline CDR1 and CDR2: ENHRY and SYGVKD. The CDR3 DNA follows: TGTGCCATCCGCAATAGCGGGAGATCAGCAGATACGCAGTATTTT. It specifies CAIRNSGRSADTQYF.

Here the CDR3 reads CASSFRPGIAGGRYGEQFF. CDR3 DNA sequence: TGTGCCAGCAGTTTTCGACCTGGAATAGCGGGAGGGCGGTACGGTGAGCAGTTCTTC. V is TRBV28 and J is TRBJ2-1, with 11 bases identical to TRBD2. The germline V gene encodes CDR1 MDHEN and CDR2 SYDVKM. The CDR3 loop spans 19 amino acids. V was clipped by 3 bases and J by 9 bases; unmatched bases: 19.

The V and J genes are TRBV27 and TRBJ1-3; D gene uncertain. The CDR3 length is 15 residues. Germline V gives CDR1 MNHEY, CDR2 SMNVEV (reference sequence). V lost 2 bases to trimming and J lost 0 bases, with 8 bases between them. The CDR3 sequence: CASSLAATSGNTIYF. The CDR3 region has the DNA TGTGCCAGCAGTTTAGCGGCGACCTCTGGAAACACCATATATTTT.

By proportion, this clonotype is medium-sized. The rearrangement uses TRBV11-2 and TRBJ2-1, with D perhaps matching TRBD2 (6 bases). V gave up 4 bases and J gave up 5 bases, with 15 bases separating them. Germline V lookup: CDR1 SGHAT, CDR2 FQNNGV. The length of the CDR3 is 15 residues. CDR3 DNA: TGTGCCAGCAGCTCTAATCTAGCGACGAACAATGAGCAGTTCTTC. This gives the protein CASSSNLATNNEQFF.

With respect to this clonotype: The final CDR3 position lacks the conserved phenylalanine or tryptophan, pointing to a likely read error. The gene calls are TRBV9 and TRBJ2-4, with D perhaps matching TRBD1 (6 bases). CDR3 length: 13 amino acids. The V gene's germline CDR1 is SGDLS and CDR2 YYNGEE. The V and J ends lost 0 bases and 9 bases respectively, with 10 bases between them. In nucleotides, the CDR3 is TGTGCCAGCAGCGTAGGACAGGAAGCCATTCAGTACTAC. As protein: CASSVGQEAIQYY.

The table lists this clonotype with a few counts. This chain joins TRBV18 and TRBJ2-7, with D perhaps given as TRBD1 or TRBD2 (5 bases each). This CDR3 has 13 residues. Looked up from germline, CDR1 is KGHSH and CDR2 is LQKENI. V lost 2 bases to trimming and J lost 6 bases, with 11 bases between them. Written as DNA, the CDR3 is TGTGCCAGCTCACCAGGGGGAGAACGCGAGCAGTACTTC. Protein product: CASSPGGEREQYF.

This clonotype ranks as medium-sized. The CDR3 DNA is TGCAGTGCTAGCAGAACCGGGACTAGAGTCACCGGGGAGCTGTTTTTT. Protein: CSASRTGTRVTGELFF. The rearrangement links TRBV20-1 to TRBJ2-2; 8 bases map to TRBD2. The CDR3 runs 16 residues. V was clipped by 3 bases and J by 4 bases; unmatched bases: 10. In germline, CDR1 is DFQATT, CDR2 SNEGSKA (reference sequence).

The rearrangement uses TRBV11-2 and TRBJ2-1; 7 nucleotides align to TRBD2. CDR3 length equals 17 residues. Germline CDR1 is SGHAT and CDR2 is FQNNGV. V was clipped by 0 bases and J by 1 base; unmatched bases: 6. The CDR3 DNA reads TGTGCCAGCAGCTTAGATTTGGCTAGCGGTTCCTACAATGAGCAGTTCTTC. Translated, it gives CASSLDLASGSYNEQFF.

This clonotype turned up a few times. V usage is TRBV6-2 or TRBV6-3 and J usage is TRBJ2-7; 11 bases align to TRBD2. V trimming: 2 bases; J trimming: 0 bases; junction bases outside the gene matches: 21. Germline V lookup: CDR1 MNHEY, CDR2 SVGEGT. The CDR3 runs 22 residues. The CDR3 DNA reads TGTGCCAGCAGTTACGTTGGGCTAGCGGGAGGCCCCGCCACCCGAGTCTCCTACGAGCAGTACTTC. It specifies CASSYVGLAGGPATRVSYEQYF.

The table lists this clonotype with a few counts. The gene calls are TRBV28 and TRBJ2-7; 8 bases agree with TRBD2. This CDR3 is built from 15 residues. V shed 1 base and J 5 bases; nucleotides not matched to a gene: 7. Germline assignment: CDR1 MDHEN and CDR2 SYDVKM. The CDR3 protein is CASSLSGSGSNEQYF. The CDR3 nucleotides are TGTGCCAGCAGTTTATCTGGGAGCGGGAGTAACGAGCAGTACTTC.

In its sample, this clonotype was seen a few times. This sequence joins TRBV9 and TRBJ2-7; TRBD1 might be the D (6 bases). This CDR3 contains 15 residues. The V end lost 3 bases, the J end lost 3 bases, and 16 bases lay between the germline ends. Germline assignment: CDR1 SGDLS and CDR2 YYNGEE. The DNA of the CDR3 is TGTGCCAGCAGCGCGGGGACACAGCTTTTCTACGAGCAGTACTTC. Its translation: CASSAGTQLFYEQYF. Full variable domain (missing parts from reference TRBV9 and TRBJ2-7): DSGVTQTPKHLITATGQRVTLRCSPRSGDLSVYWYQQSLDQGLQFLIQYYNGEERAKGNILERFSAQQFPDLHSELNLSSLELGDSALYFCASSAGTQLFYEQYFGPGTRLTVT.

CDR3 sequence: CASSLGDSSYEQYF. The CDR3 coding sequence is TGTGCCAGCAGCTTAGGGGACAGCTCCTACGAGCAGTACTTC. The rearrangement joins TRBV7-9 to TRBJ2-7; 7 bases match TRBD1. Trimming removed 1 base from V and 0 bases from J; junction bases left unmatched: 0. Germline CDR1 SEHNR, CDR2 FQNEAQ (reference sequence). CDR3 length: 14 amino acids.

The rearrangement joins TRBV18 to TRBJ2-2, with 8 positions matching TRBD1. The CDR3 contains 16 residues. CDR1 is KGHSH, CDR2 LQKENI, per germline. V lost 2 bases, J lost 5 bases, and 7 bases stayed unmatched. The CDR3 coding sequence is TGTGCCAGCTCACCAAGGGCAGGGGGCTCGACCGGGGAGCTGTTTTTT. Its translation: CASSPRAGGSTGELFF.